This T cell receptor (beta chain) is from a study of T cells in Graves' hyperthyroidism and ophthalmopathy (dated by TCRdb to between 2018 and 2021). As for the study more broadly: Peripheral blood samples were taken at initial diagnosis, before any treatment was given. The approximately 98 discovery patients were randomly divided into training and test sets at a 7:3 ratio. After blood sampling, hyperthyroidism patients were treated with methimazole at a starting dose of 30 mg daily, and ophthalmopathy patients were treated with high-dose intravenous methylprednisolone. TCR Vbeta CDR3 sequencing of 120 to 150 peripheral blood samples (over 40 ophthalmopathy, 75 to 85 hyperthyroidism and around 17 progressor patients) is reported in the paper. In several Graves' hyperthyroidism patients, the study also compared T-cell repertoires from thyroid tissue with T-cell repertoires from blood. An independent validation cohort of around 19 hyperthyroidism patients and 17 patients who later progressed to ophthalmopathy tested prospective prediction of ophthalmopathy. TCR V-J signatures able to tell the groups apart were searched for in a discovery cohort of approximately 95 patients, of whom 40 to 45 had Graves' ophthalmopathy and 55 to 60 had stable Graves' hyperthyroidism. The research as a whole found: Most expanded thyroid clonotypes (frequency above 0.001) were also found in blood, which suggests that blood repertoires may mirror thyroid immune responses. Ophthalmopathy was separated from stable hyperthyroidism by a 13 V-J signature model, with just over 85% sensitivity and approximately 84% specificity obtained in cross-validation and 80%/75% obtained in testing. In validation, the model predicted progression to ophthalmopathy a median of about 6.5 months before onset, with about 67% sensitivity and 72.22% specificity. Sample size was not statistically predetermined, and investigators were not blinded to group allocation.

TCR beta CDR3 regions were amplified from RNA transcripts. The TCR CDR3 was subjected to a first round of RT-PCR using the HTBI primer set and the Qiagen OneStep RT-PCR kit. Libraries were constructed in a second round of multiplex PCR, after which size selection and purification were carried out. Sequencing of the libraries was done on an Illumina HiSeq2000 using paired-end 100 bp reads. As for the original processing: SOAPnuke was used to process the raw data, throwing out any read that contained adapters or uncalled bases, had a mean Phred below 15, or lacked an exact constant-primer or identifier match. COPE v1.2.5 was used to merge high-quality paired reads, and clonotypes were defined as unique nucleotide sequences. Clonotypes were aligned to IMGT TRBV, TRBD and TRBJ reference segments using MiTCR v1.1. Only V-J combinations with frequency above 0.0001, covering roughly 99% of repertoires, were analysed. The TCS score was defined as the ratio of F50 (clonal expansion) to E x V (chaos), calculated using BLOSUM62-based TCRdist between CDR3 peptides within each V-J. Welch's t-statistics and random forest reduced fewer than 550 V-J features to about 12, which were used in a naive Bayes classifier (R e1071). TCRdb itself trimmed the public reads at Q25 with fastp, ran MiXCR and retained productive beta chains. CDR3 protein duplicates are merged, each entry listing the most common genes and DNA. TCRdb assigned the V and J calls; the authors' analysis was not used. A total of under 350,000 distinct CDR3 sequences appear in this sample, 15% to 20% of them only once. Clones ranked in the top ten supply 49% of the sample.

On this clonotype: What antigen it recognizes has not been identified. No per-base quality is available; no much larger clone lies one base away.

From the cysteine through the phenylalanine, the CDR3 covers 18 amino acids. Solely the CDR3 DNA is kept, with 54 bases framed from the first base. Between the V and J ends, shortened by 3 bases and 0 bases respectively, the junction contains 18 bases. Per the germline V gene (reference sequence), LNHDA is the CDR1 and SQIVND is the CDR2. Graves' hyperthyroidism was defined as stable when no progression to ophthalmopathy occurred over 18 months of follow-up. Hyperthyroidism patients were newly diagnosed, with disease duration under 2 months, and aged 18 to 65 years. Patients with uncontrolled infections, other autoimmune diseases, pregnancy or lactation were excluded. Clinical symptoms, serum thyroxine and TRAb, thyroid ultrasound, and orbital computed tomography formed the basis for the diagnoses. PBMCs were separated from over 9 ml of fresh peripheral blood using Ficoll-Paque density gradient centrifugation. Total RNA was extracted using Trizol reagent, and RNA quality was assessed on an Agilent 2100 Bioanalyzer.

This receptor was identified in a woman between 45 and 60 years old with Graves' hyperthyroidism. Sequences were obtained from blood. The chain is made from TRBV19 and TRBJ2-1; 5 matching bases give a weak D call of TRBD1. In nucleotides, the sequence is TGTGCCAGTAGTATGGACGGTTTGGGGCCCAGCTCCTACAATGAGCAGTTCTTC. This yields the protein CASSMDGLGPSSYNEQFF.